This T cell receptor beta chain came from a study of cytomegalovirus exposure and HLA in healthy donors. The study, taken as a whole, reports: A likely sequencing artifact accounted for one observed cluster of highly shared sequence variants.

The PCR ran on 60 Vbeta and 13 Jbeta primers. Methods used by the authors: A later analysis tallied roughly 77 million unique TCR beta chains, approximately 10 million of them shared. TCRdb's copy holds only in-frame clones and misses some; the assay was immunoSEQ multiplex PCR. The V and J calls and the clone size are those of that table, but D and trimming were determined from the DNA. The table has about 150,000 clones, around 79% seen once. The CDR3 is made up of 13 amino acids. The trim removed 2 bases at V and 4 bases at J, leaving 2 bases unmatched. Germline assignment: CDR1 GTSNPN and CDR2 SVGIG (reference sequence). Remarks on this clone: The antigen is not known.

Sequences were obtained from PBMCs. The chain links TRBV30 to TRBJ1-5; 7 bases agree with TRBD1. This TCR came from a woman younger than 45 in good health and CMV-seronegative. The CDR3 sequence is CAWSRQGNQPQHF. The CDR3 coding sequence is TGTGCCTGGAGTCGACAGGGAAATCAGCCCCAGCATTTT.